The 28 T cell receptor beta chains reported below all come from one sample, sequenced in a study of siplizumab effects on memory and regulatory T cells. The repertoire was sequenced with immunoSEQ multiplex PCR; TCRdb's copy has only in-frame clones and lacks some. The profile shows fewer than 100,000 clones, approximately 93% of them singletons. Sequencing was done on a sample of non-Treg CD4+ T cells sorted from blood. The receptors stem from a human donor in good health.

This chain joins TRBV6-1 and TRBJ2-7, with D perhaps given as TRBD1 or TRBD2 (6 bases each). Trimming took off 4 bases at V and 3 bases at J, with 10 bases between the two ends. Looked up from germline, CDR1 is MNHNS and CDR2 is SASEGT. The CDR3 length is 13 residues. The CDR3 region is CASSAGGGYEQYF. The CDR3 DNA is TGTGCCAGCAGTGCCGGAGGGGGCTACGAGCAGTACTTC.

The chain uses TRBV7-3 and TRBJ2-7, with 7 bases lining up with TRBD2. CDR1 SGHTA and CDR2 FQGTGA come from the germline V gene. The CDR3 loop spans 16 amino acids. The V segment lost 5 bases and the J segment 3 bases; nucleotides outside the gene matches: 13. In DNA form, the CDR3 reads TGTGCCAGCAGCCATAACTCTGGCGGGAGCGGCTACGAGCAGTACTTC. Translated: CASSHNSGGSGYEQYF.

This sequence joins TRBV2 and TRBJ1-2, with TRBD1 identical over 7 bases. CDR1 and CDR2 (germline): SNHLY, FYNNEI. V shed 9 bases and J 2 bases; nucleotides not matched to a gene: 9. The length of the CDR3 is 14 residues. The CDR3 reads CARSTGTFNYGYTF. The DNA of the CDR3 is TGTGCCAGATCGACAGGGACCTTCAACTATGGCTACACCTTC.

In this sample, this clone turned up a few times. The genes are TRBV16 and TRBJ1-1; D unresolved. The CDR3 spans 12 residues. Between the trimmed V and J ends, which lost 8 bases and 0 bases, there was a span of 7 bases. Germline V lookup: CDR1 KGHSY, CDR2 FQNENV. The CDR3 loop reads CASGSLNTEAFF. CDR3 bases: TGTGCCAGCGGCAGTTTGAACACTGAAGCTTTCTTT.

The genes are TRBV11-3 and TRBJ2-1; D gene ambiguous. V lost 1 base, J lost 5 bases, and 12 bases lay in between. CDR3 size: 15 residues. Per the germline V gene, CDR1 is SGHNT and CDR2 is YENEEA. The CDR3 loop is CASSLGANPNNEQFF. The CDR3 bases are TGTGCCAGCAGCTTAGGAGCAAACCCAAACAATGAGCAGTTCTTC.

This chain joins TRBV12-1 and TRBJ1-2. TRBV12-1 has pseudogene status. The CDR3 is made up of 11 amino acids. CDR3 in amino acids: CAPVLDYGYTF. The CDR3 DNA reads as TGTGCCCCGGTGCTTGACTATGGCTACACCTTC.

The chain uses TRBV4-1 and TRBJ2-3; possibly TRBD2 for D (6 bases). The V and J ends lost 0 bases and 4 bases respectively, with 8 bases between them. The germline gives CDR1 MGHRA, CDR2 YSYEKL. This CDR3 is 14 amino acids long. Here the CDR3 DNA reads TGCGCCAGCAGCCAAGAGGGGGGACCAGATACGCAGTATTTT. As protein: CASSQEGGPDTQYF.

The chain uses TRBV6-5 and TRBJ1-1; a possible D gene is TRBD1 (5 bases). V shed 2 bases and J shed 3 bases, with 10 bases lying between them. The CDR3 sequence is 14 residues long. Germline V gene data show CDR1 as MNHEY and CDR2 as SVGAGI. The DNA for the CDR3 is TGTGCCAGCAGTTACCCCGGACAAGACACTGAAGCTTTCTTT. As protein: CASSYPGQDTEAFF.

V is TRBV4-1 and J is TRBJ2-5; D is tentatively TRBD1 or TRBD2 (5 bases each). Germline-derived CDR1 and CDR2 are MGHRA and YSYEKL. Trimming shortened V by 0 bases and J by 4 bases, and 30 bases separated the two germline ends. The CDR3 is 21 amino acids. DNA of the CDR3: TGCGCCAGCAGCCAAGAACGGGGCAACCATAGAGGAGTAAAAAGGCGAGAGACCCAGTACTTC. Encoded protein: CASSQERGNHRGVKRRETQYF.

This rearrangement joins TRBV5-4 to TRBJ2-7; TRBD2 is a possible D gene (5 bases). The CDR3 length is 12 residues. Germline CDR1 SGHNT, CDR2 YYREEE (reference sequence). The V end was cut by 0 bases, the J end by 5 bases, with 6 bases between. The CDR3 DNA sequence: TGTGCCAGCAGCTTGGCGGGGAACGAGCAGTACTTC. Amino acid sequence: CASSLAGNEQYF.

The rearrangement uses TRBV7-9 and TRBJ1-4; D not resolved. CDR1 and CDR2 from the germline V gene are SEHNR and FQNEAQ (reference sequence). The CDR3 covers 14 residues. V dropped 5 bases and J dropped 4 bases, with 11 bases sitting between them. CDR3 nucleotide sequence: TGTGCCAGCAGCCGGGCGGGAGTTAATGAAAAACTGTTTTTT. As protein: CASSRAGVNEKLFF.

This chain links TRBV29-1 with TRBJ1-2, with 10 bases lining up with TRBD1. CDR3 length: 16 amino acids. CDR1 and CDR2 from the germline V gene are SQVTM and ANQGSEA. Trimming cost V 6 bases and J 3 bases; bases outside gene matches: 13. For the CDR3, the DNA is TGCAGCGTGGACAAACGGACAGGGGGATCGGACTATGGCTACACCTTC. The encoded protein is CSVDKRTGGSDYGYTF.

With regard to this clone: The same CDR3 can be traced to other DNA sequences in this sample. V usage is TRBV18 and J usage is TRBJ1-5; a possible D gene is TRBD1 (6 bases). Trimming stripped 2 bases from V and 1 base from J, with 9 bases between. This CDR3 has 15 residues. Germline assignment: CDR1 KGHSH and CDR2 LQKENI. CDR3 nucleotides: TGTGCCAGCTCACCAGGCGGGGGCAGCAATCAGCCCCAGCATTTT. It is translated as CASSPGGGSNQPQHF.

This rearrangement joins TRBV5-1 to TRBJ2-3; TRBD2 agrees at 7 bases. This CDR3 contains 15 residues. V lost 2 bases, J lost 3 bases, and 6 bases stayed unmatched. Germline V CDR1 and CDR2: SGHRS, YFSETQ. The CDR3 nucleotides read TGCGCCAGCAGCTTTTGGGGCGGGAGAACAGATACGCAGTATTTT. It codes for CASSFWGGRTDTQYF.

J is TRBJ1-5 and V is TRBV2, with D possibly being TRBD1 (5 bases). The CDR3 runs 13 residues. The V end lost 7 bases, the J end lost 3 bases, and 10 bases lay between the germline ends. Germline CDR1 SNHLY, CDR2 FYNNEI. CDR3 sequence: CASNQGSNQPQHF. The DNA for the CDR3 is TGTGCCAGCAATCAGGGTTCCAATCAGCCCCAGCATTTT.

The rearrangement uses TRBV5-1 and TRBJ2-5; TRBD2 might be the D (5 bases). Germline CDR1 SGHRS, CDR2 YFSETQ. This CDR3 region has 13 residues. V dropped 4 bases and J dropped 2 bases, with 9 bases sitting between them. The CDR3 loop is CASSPWTQETQYF. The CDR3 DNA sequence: TGCGCCAGCAGCCCCTGGACTCAAGAGACCCAGTACTTC. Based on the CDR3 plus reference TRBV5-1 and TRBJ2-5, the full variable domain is KAGVTQTPRYLIKTRGQQVTLSCSPISGHRSVSWYQQTPGQGLQFLFEYFSETQRNKGNFPGRFSGRQFSNSRSEMNVSTLELGDSALYLCASSPWTQETQYFGPGTRLLVL.

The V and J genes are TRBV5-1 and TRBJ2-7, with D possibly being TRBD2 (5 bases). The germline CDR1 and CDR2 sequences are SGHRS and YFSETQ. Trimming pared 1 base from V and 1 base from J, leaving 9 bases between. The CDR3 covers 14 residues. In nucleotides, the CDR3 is TGCGCCAGCAGCTTGTACAGCGGATCCTACGAGCAGTACTTC. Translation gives CASSLYSGSYEQYF.

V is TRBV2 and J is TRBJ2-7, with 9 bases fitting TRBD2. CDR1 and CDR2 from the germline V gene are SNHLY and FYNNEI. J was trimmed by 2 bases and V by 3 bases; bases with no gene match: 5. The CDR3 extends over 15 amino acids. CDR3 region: CASSDSSGITYEQYF. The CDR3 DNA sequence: TGTGCCAGCAGTGATTCTAGCGGGATTACCTACGAGCAGTACTTC. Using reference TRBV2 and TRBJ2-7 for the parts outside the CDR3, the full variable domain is EPEVTQTPSHQVTQMGQEVILRCVPISNHLYFYWYRQILGQKVEFLVSFYNNEISEKSEIFDDQFSVERPDGSNFTLKIRSTKLEDSAMYFCASSDSSGITYEQYFGPGTRLTVT.

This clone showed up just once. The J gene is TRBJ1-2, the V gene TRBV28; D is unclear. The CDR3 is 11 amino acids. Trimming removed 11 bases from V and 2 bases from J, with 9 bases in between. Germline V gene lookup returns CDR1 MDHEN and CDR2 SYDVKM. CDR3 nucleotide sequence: TGTGCCGGCGGCACGAACTATGGCTACACCTTC. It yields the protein CAGGTNYGYTF.

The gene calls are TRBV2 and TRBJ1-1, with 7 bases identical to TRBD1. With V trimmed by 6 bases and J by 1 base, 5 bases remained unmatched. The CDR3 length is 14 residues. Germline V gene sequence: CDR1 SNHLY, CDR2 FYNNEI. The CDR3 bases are TGTGCCAGCAGAGAGGGACAGCAGAACACTGAAGCTTTCTTT. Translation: CASREGQQNTEAFF. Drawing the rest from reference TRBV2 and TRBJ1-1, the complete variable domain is EPEVTQTPSHQVTQMGQEVILRCVPISNHLYFYWYRQILGQKVEFLVSFYNNEISEKSEIFDDQFSVERPDGSNFTLKIRSTKLEDSAMYFCASREGQQNTEAFFGQGTRLTVV.

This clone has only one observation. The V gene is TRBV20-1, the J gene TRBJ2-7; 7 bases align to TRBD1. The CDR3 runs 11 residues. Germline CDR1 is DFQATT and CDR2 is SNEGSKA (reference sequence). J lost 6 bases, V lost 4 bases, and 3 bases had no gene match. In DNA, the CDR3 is TGCAGTGCTACGACAGGGTTCGAGCAGTACTTC. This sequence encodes CSATTGFEQYF.

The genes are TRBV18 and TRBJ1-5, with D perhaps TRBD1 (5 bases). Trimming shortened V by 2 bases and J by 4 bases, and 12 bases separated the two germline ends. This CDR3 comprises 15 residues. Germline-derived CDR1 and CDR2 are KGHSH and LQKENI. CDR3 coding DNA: TGTGCCAGCTCACCAGGGACGGGGGTTAATCAGCCCCAGCATTTT. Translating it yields CASSPGTGVNQPQHF. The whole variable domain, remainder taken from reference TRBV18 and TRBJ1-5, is NAGVMQNPRHLVRRRGQEARLRCSPMKGHSHVYWYRQLPEEGLKFMVYLQKENIIDESGMPKERFSAEFPKEGPSILRIQQVVRGDSAAYFCASSPGTGVNQPQHFGDGTRLSIL.

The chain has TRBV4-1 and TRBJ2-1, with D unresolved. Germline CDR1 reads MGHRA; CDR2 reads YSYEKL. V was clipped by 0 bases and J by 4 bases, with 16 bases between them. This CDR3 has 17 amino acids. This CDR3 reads CASSQDRRPVRYNEQFF. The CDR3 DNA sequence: TGCGCCAGCAGCCAAGATCGTCGTCCGGTAAGGTACAATGAGCAGTTCTTC.

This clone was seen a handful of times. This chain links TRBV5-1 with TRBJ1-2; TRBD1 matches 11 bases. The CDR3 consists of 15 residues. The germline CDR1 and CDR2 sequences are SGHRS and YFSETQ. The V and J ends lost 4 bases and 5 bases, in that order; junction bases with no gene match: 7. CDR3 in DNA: TGCGCCAGCAGCCACCAGGGACAGGGGGTATATGGCTACACCTTC. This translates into CASSHQGQGVYGYTF.

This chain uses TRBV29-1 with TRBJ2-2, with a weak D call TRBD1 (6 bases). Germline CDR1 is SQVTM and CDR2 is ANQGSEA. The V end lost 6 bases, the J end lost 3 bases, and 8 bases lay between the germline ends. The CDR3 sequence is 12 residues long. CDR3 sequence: CSVGQYTGELFF. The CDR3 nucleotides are TGCAGCGTGGGACAATACACCGGGGAGCTGTTTTTT.

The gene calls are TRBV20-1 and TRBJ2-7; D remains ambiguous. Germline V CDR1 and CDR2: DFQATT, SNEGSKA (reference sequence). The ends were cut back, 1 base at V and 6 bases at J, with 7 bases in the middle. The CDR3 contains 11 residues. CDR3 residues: CSARVGTEQYF. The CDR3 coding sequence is TGCAGTGCTAGAGTAGGAACCGAGCAGTACTTC.

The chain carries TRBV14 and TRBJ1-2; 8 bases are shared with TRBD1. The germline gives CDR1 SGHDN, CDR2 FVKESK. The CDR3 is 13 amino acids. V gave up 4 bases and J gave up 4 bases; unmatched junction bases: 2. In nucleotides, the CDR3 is TGTGCCAGCAGCCCGGACAGGGCCTATGGCTACACCTTC. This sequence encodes CASSPDRAYGYTF.

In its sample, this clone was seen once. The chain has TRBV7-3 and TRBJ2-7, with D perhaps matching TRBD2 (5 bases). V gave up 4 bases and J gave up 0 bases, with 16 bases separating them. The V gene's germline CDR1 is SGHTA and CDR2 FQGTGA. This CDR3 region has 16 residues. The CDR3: CASSSVKRTSSYEQYF. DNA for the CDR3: TGTGCCAGCAGCTCAGTCAAGCGGACGAGCTCCTACGAGCAGTACTTC.